This T cell receptor beta chain is drawn from a study of blood T cell repertoires in COVID-19. Across the study: The United States, Italy and Spain supplied acute and convalescent COVID-19 samples. The cDNA or gDNA used as material had been derived from T cells, B-cell-depleted T cells, or PBMCs.

The CDR3 covers 13 residues. Trimming at V came to 8 bases and at J to 2 bases, leaving 6 bases not matched to a gene. Germline V gene lookup returns CDR1 MDHEN and CDR2 SYDVKM. In the original processing: By means of reference gene primer amplification, nucleated cell counts were estimated. Measured with immunoSEQ multiplex PCR; TCRdb has only the in-frame clones, and not every one. V, J and clone size are taken as reported in that table, and D and trimming were inferred from the DNA itself. The sample holds roughly 290,000 clones; about 89% are singletons and the top ten take approximately 0.84%. Sequencing input: peripheral blood. This TCR was sampled from a man aged 25 to 40 with acute or convalescent COVID-19. V is TRBV28 and J is TRBJ2-7; 7 nucleotides align to TRBD1. Here the CDR3 reads CASRDSKTYEQYF. DNA of the CDR3: TGTGCCAGCCGGGACAGTAAGACCTACGAGCAGTACTTC.